The clone carrying this TCR beta chain was observed a single time. Trimming took off 1 base at V and 4 bases at J, with 11 bases between the two ends. CDR1 is SGHKS and CDR2 is YYEKEE in the germline V gene (reference sequence). This CDR3 has 14 amino acids. Clones were sequenced by immunoSEQ multiplex PCR, and TCRdb holds only the in-frame ones, with some missing. The table records 87,000 or so clones, over 80% of them present only once. This record comes from a study of blood T cell repertoires in COVID-19. Study details: Donors in the United States, Italy and Spain gave samples during acute or convalescent COVID-19. The cDNA or gDNA used as material had been derived from T cells, B-cell-depleted T cells, or PBMCs.

The V call is TRBV5-5, the J call TRBJ1-2, with D maybe TRBD1 (6 bases). This clonotype was obtained from an elderly woman with active or convalescent COVID-19. Input material: peripheral blood. The CDR3 nucleotides read TGTGCCAGCAGCTTGCCGGGACAAGTCTATGGCTACACCTTC. It specifies CASSLPGQVYGYTF.